These T cell receptor beta chains were read from a single sample in a study of Ad26.COV2.S vaccination and SARS-CoV-2 variants. TCRdb keeps only in-frame clones here, not all; method: immunoSEQ multiplex PCR. The table includes some 320,000 clones, around four fifths detected once. Source: peripheral blood, taken in a trial of Ad26.COV2.S vaccine versus placebo. The receptors originated from a person aged 18-65 years who received the Ad26.COV2.S COVID-19 vaccine or a placebo. Each CDR3 is given with its conserved first and last residue. Each record gives: J gene, V gene, clone size, D gene, CDR3 DNA, CDR3 protein. D genes are given only for firm matches. Clone size is shown for a subset of rows, as once, few, many or a class of expanded clone.

j_call: TRBJ2-7; v_call: TRBV11-2; clone_size: many; d_call: TRBD2; cdr3_nt: TGTGCCAGCAGCTCCCCCGGGGGGGTCTACTCCTACGAGCAGTACTTC; cdr3_aa: CASSSPGGVYSYEQYF
j_call: TRBJ2-7; v_call: TRBV28; clone_size: once; d_call: TRBD1; cdr3_nt: TGTGCCAGCAGTCTTAGACAGGGGATAGACTTC; cdr3_aa: CASSLRQGIDF
j_call: TRBJ1-5; v_call: TRBV27; clone_size: -; d_call: TRBD1; cdr3_nt: TGTGCCAGCAGCCCAATCAGGGGGGGATTCAATCAGCCCCAGCATTTT; cdr3_aa: CASSPIRGGFNQPQHF
j_call: TRBJ2-7; v_call: TRBV2; clone_size: -; d_call: -; cdr3_nt: TGTGCCAGCAGTGTGAAGGGACTCGAGCAGTACTTC; cdr3_aa: CASSVKGLEQYF
j_call: TRBJ2-5; v_call: TRBV3-1/TRBV3-2; clone_size: -; d_call: -; cdr3_nt: TGTGCCAGCAGCCAAGGGGGGGCACGGGAGACCCAGTACTTC; cdr3_aa: CASSQGGARETQYF
j_call: TRBJ1-5; v_call: TRBV10-3; clone_size: -; d_call: TRBD1; cdr3_nt: TGTGCCAGCCGTCCTGGGACAGATAGCAATCAGCCCCAGCATTTT; cdr3_aa: CASRPGTDSNQPQHF
j_call: TRBJ2-3; v_call: TRBV30; clone_size: -; d_call: TRBD1; cdr3_nt: TGTGCCTGGAGTGTAAGGGACAGGGGGCATGCAGATACGCAGTATTTT; cdr3_aa: CAWSVRDRGHADTQYF
j_call: TRBJ1-2; v_call: TRBV14; clone_size: -; d_call: -; cdr3_nt: TGTGCCAGCAGCCAAGTTGGGTCGAGGGGCTACACCTTC; cdr3_aa: CASSQVGSRGYTF
j_call: TRBJ1-6; v_call: TRBV7-9; clone_size: few; d_call: -; cdr3_nt: TGTGCCAGCAGCTACACAGGACAGCCCAATTCACCCCTCCACTTT; cdr3_aa: CASSYTGQPNSPLHF
j_call: TRBJ1-2; v_call: TRBV19; clone_size: -; d_call: TRBD1; cdr3_nt: TGTGCCAGTAGTTCCCGGGACAGAGAGCTTCTTAACTATGGCTACACCTTC; cdr3_aa: CASSSRDRELLNYGYTF
j_call: TRBJ1-6; v_call: TRBV4-1; clone_size: -; d_call: TRBD1; cdr3_nt: TGCGCCAGCAGCCACCCGGGACAGAATTCACCCCTCCACTTT; cdr3_aa: CASSHPGQNSPLHF
j_call: TRBJ2-3; v_call: TRBV28; clone_size: -; d_call: -; cdr3_nt: TGTGCCAGCAGTCTTCGTGGACAGAGGAAGTATTTT; cdr3_aa: CASSLRGQRKYF
j_call: TRBJ2-5; v_call: TRBV28; clone_size: once; d_call: -; cdr3_nt: TGTGCCAGCAGACCCGAACTCCGAGGGGAGACCCAGTACTTC; cdr3_aa: CASRPELRGETQYF
j_call: TRBJ1-2; v_call: TRBV7-2; clone_size: -; d_call: -; cdr3_nt: TGTGCCAGCAGCCCGTTCACATCGGGACTGCTCGGCTATGGCTACACCTTC; cdr3_aa: CASSPFTSGLLGYGYTF